The 29 T cell receptor beta chains below were found in one sample sequenced in a study of blood T cell repertoires in COVID-19. The method was immunoSEQ multiplex PCR; TCRdb's version includes in-frame clones alone and lacks a portion of them. The sample holds 100,000 to 140,000 clones; about four fifths are singletons and the top ten take around 4.5%. The sequenced material came from peripheral blood. Source of these receptors: a man aged 65 to 79 with acute or convalescent COVID-19.

This clone was counted a few times. The same CDR3 also results from other DNA sequences found in this sample. The chain links TRBV9 to TRBJ1-1, with D uncertain. This CDR3 has 14 residues. Per germline, CDR1 SGDLS and CDR2 YYNGEE. V dropped 0 bases and J dropped 0 bases, with 6 bases sitting between them. The DNA for the CDR3 is TGTGCCAGCAGCGTAGACAGTATGAACACTGAAGCTTTCTTT. This sequence encodes CASSVDSMNTEAFF.

This clone has more than one count but fewer than ten. V gene TRBV19 combines with J gene TRBJ1-6; TRBD1 might be the D (6 bases). The ends were cut back, 5 bases at V and 9 bases at J, with 11 bases in the middle. Per the germline V gene, CDR1 is LNHDA and CDR2 is SQIVND (reference sequence). The CDR3 has 13 amino acids. DNA for the CDR3: TGTGCCAGTAGTTCAGGGGACGGTTCACCCCTCCACTTT. Translated, it gives CASSSGDGSPLHF.

V gene TRBV19 combines with J gene TRBJ1-1, with D perhaps TRBD1 (6 bases). This CDR3 contains 16 residues. V dropped 6 bases and J dropped 4 bases, with 21 bases sitting between them. In germline, CDR1 is LNHDA, CDR2 SQIVND (reference sequence). CDR3 sequence (DNA): TGTGCCAGTAGCTCCGACCTCAACAGGGCGACCACTGAAGCTTTCTTT. It yields the protein CASSSDLNRATTEAFF. Complete variable domain (other parts from reference TRBV19 and TRBJ1-1): DGGITQSPKYLFRKEGQNVTLSCEQNLNHDAMYWYRQDPGQGLRLIYYSQIVNDFQKGDIAEGYSVSREKKESFPLTVTSAQKNPTAFYLCASSSDLNRATTEAFFGQGTRLTVV.

This chain joins TRBV5-6 and TRBJ2-7, with TRBD1 matching 10 bases. Germline V gives CDR1 SGHDT, CDR2 YYEEEE. This CDR3 comprises 14 residues. V trimming: 7 bases; J trimming: 1 base; junction bases outside the gene matches: 5. The CDR3 loop reads CASFWTGGSYEQYF. In DNA form, the CDR3 reads TGTGCCAGCTTTTGGACAGGGGGTTCCTACGAGCAGTACTTC.

V usage is TRBV2 and J usage is TRBJ1-5, with D unresolved. The germline gives CDR1 SNHLY, CDR2 FYNNEI. The CDR3 spans 13 residues. Trimming removed 4 bases from V and 4 bases from J, with 8 bases in between. CDR3 sequence reads: CASSVGSNQPQHF. The CDR3 DNA sequence: TGTGCCAGCAGTGTCGGGTCTAATCAGCCCCAGCATTTT.

This clone is a singleton in its sample. This rearrangement joins TRBV12-5 to TRBJ2-7, with 7 bases aligning to TRBD1. CDR3 length: 13 residues. The V gene end was trimmed by 8 bases and the J gene end by 8 bases; junction bases not matched to a gene: 12. Germline CDR1 is LGHNT and CDR2 is FRNRAP. The CDR3 spells CASSSSGTAKQYF. The CDR3 region has the DNA TGTGCTAGTAGTTCCTCGGGGACAGCGAAGCAGTACTTC.

This clone was counted a few times. The chain uses TRBV10-3 and TRBJ2-5; D is unresolved. The CDR3 totals 13 residues. V was clipped by 4 bases and J by 1 base, with 7 bases between them. Germline CDR1 reads ENHRY; CDR2 reads SYGVKD. CDR3 protein: CAISGATQETQYF. The DNA of the CDR3 is TGTGCCATCAGTGGGGCTACCCAAGAGACCCAGTACTTC.

The gene calls are TRBV19 and TRBJ1-5; D is perhaps TRBD1 (6 bases). Per germline, CDR1 LNHDA and CDR2 SQIVND (reference sequence). The length of the CDR3 is 15 residues. The germline V and J ends were trimmed by 9 bases and 0 bases, with 15 bases remaining between them. CDR3 amino acids: CASGRDNLSNQPQHF. CDR3 in DNA: TGTGCCAGCGGCCGGGACAACCTTAGCAATCAGCCCCAGCATTTT.

The chain has TRBV24-1 and TRBJ2-7; no reliable D call. This CDR3 has 13 residues. The germline V and J ends were trimmed by 3 bases and 6 bases, with 11 bases remaining between them. CDR1 and CDR2 from the germline V gene are KGHDR and SFDVKD. This CDR3 reads CATSDRSTGEQYF. The CDR3, as DNA: TGTGCCACCAGTGATCGTTCGACGGGCGAGCAGTACTTC.

The chain is built from TRBV19 and TRBJ1-4; D perhaps matches TRBD1 (5 bases). The CDR3 contains 16 residues. Per the germline V gene, CDR1 is LNHDA and CDR2 is SQIVND (reference sequence). The V end lost 3 bases, the J end lost 1 base, and 12 bases lay between the germline ends. CDR3 protein: CASSIDRPLTNEKLFF. The CDR3 DNA is TGTGCCAGTAGTATTGACAGACCCCTAACTAATGAAAAACTGTTTTTT.

The rearrangement joins TRBV7-8 to TRBJ1-5, with D tentatively TRBD1 (6 bases). Trimming pared 3 bases from V and 5 bases from J, leaving 11 bases between. The CDR3 covers 14 residues. Germline lookup yields CDR1 SGHVS and CDR2 FQNEAQ. CDR3 in DNA: TGTGCCAGCAGCTTTCTAGGGGGGGATCAGCCCCAGCATTTT. It codes for CASSFLGGDQPQHF.

The V gene is TRBV11-2, the J gene TRBJ1-4, with 10 nucleotides matching TRBD1. Germline CDR1 is SGHAT and CDR2 is FQNNGV. The CDR3 totals 18 residues. V was clipped by 4 bases and J by 8 bases; unmatched bases: 16. The CDR3: CASSSVRDRGARGEKLFF. CDR3 in DNA: TGTGCCAGCAGCTCAGTCCGGGACAGGGGAGCCCGGGGGGAAAAACTGTTTTTT.

The chain is built from TRBV6-2 or TRBV6-3 and TRBJ1-6; a weak D match, TRBD1 (6 bases). V lost 4 bases to trimming and J lost 2 bases, with 9 bases between them. The germline CDR1 and CDR2 sequences are MNHEY and SVGEGT. The CDR3 consists of 15 residues. The CDR3 DNA reads TGTGCCAGCAGTTGGCAGGGGACCTATAATTCACCCCTCCACTTT. Protein: CASSWQGTYNSPLHF.

The chain links TRBV27 to TRBJ1-1, with D uncertain. The germline CDR1 and CDR2 sequences are MNHEY and SMNVEV (reference sequence). Trimming removed 6 bases at V and 11 bases at J, with 16 bases between. The CDR3 consists of 12 residues. CDR3 protein: CASSTAGLFAFF. Here the CDR3 DNA reads TGTGCCAGCAGCACTGCGGGGTTGTTTGCTTTCTTT.

The chain uses TRBV6-5 and TRBJ1-5; D possibly corresponds to TRBD1 (6 bases). The CDR3 runs to 14 residues. The V end was cut by 6 bases, the J end by 3 bases, with 12 bases between. Germline values: CDR1 MNHEY, CDR2 SVGAGI. CDR3 amino acids: CASSPNRANQPQHF. DNA for the CDR3: TGTGCCAGCAGCCCAAACAGGGCCAATCAGCCCCAGCATTTT.

This clone was counted a single time. V and J are TRBV20-1 and TRBJ2-1; TRBD1 is a possible D gene (5 bases). The CDR3 totals 10 residues. Trimming shortened V by 2 bases and J by 10 bases, and 6 bases separated the two germline ends. Looked up from germline, CDR1 is DFQATT and CDR2 is SNEGSKA (reference sequence). In DNA, the CDR3 is TGCAGTGCTAGAAGGGGCGAGCAGTTCTTC. Protein: CSARRGEQFF.

V is TRBV6-5 and J is TRBJ1-1; no firm D call. Per the germline V gene, CDR1 is MNHEY and CDR2 is SVGAGI. CDR3 length: 13 amino acids. The V end was cut by 6 bases, the J end by 1 base, with 9 bases between. DNA of the CDR3: TGTGCCAGCAGATCTTCGGGGAACACTGAAGCTTTCTTT. Translating gives CASRSSGNTEAFF.

This chain links TRBV6-6 with TRBJ1-1; 8 bases align to TRBD1. Germline V CDR1 and CDR2: MNHNY, SVGAGI (reference sequence). V gave up 7 bases and J gave up 14 bases; unmatched junction bases: 9. This CDR3 contains 11 residues. As DNA, the CDR3 is TGTGCCAGCAACGATCTGGACAGGGCGTTCTTT. It encodes CASNDLDRAFF.

The V gene is TRBV29-1, the J gene TRBJ1-2, with 9 bases aligning to TRBD1. This CDR3 contains 13 residues. The germline V gene has CDR1 SQVTM and CDR2 ANQGSEA. V was pared by 3 bases and J by 7 bases, with 6 bases of the junction left unmatched. The CDR3 nucleotides are TGCAGCGTTGACCAGACAGGGGGGTTTGGCTACACCTTC. Translation gives CSVDQTGGFGYTF.

This chain uses TRBV6-1 with TRBJ1-6; no clear D gene. CDR3 length: 13 amino acids. V was trimmed by 2 bases and J by 7 bases, leaving 6 bases between them. Looked up from germline, CDR1 is MNHNS and CDR2 is SASEGT. The CDR3 region is CASSEMENSPLHF. In DNA, the CDR3 is TGTGCCAGCAGTGAAATGGAGAATTCACCCCTCCACTTT.

The gene calls are TRBV11-3 and TRBJ1-1; 9 positions match TRBD1. V lost 4 bases and J lost 5; bases outside the gene matches: 5. Germline V gene data show CDR1 as SGHNT and CDR2 as YENEEA. The length of the CDR3 is 14 residues. CDR3 nucleotides: TGTGCCAGCAGCTCTGGGACAGGGATGACTGAAGCTTTCTTT. Translation: CASSSGTGMTEAFF.

The rearrangement uses TRBV19 and TRBJ1-1, with a possible D match to TRBD1 (5 bases). Trimming left V 5 bases short and J 0 bases short, with 13 bases between. The CDR3 extends over 15 amino acids. CDR1 and CDR2 from the germline V gene are LNHDA and SQIVND (reference sequence). CDR3 DNA: TGTGCCAGTAGTGCCGGGACTGGGATGAACACTGAAGCTTTCTTT. Translated: CASSAGTGMNTEAFF.

This chain uses TRBV18 with TRBJ2-3, with TRBD2 matching 16 bases. This CDR3 contains 19 residues. The junction had 4 bases not matched to a gene; V was cut back by 0 bases and J by 1 base. The V gene's germline CDR1 is KGHSH and CDR2 LQKENI. Written as DNA, the CDR3 is TGTGCCAGCTCACCACCGGGACTAGCGGGGGGGTTTGGCACAGATACGCAGTATTTT. It translates to CASSPPGLAGGFGTDTQYF.

In nucleotides, the CDR3 is TGTGCCAGCAGCCAATCAGTAGGGACAGGGAATGAAAAACTGTTTTTT. It translates to CASSQSVGTGNEKLFF. This chain uses TRBV3-1 (or the pseudogene TRBV3-2) with TRBJ1-4, with 9 nucleotides matching TRBD1. Germline-derived CDR1 and CDR2 are LGHDT and YNNKEL (reference sequence). CDR3 length equals 16 residues. After removal of 2 bases from V and 5 bases from J, the junction contained 6 bases not matched to a gene.

This clone was picked up a small number of times. V usage is TRBV11-2 and J usage is TRBJ2-1, with D tentatively TRBD2 (6 bases). This CDR3 has 16 residues. The V gene's germline CDR1 is SGHAT and CDR2 FQNNGV. Trimming took off 5 bases at V and 9 bases at J, with 23 bases between the two ends. As DNA, the CDR3 is TGTGCCAGCAGCCCGACCCGGGGGAAGGGTCCGGGTGAGCAGTTCTTC. Its translation: CASSPTRGKGPGEQFF.

The chain is built from TRBV7-9 and TRBJ2-1, with 9 positions matching TRBD2. The CDR3 has 16 amino acids. V was clipped by 1 base and J by 7 bases; unmatched bases: 8. Per germline, CDR1 SEHNR and CDR2 FQNEAQ (reference sequence). This chain's CDR3 is CASSLVSGGVLNEQFF. The CDR3 coding sequence is TGTGCCAGCAGCTTAGTTAGCGGGGGAGTATTGAATGAGCAGTTCTTC.

The chain joins TRBV3-1 (or the pseudogene TRBV3-2) to TRBJ2-5; D not resolved. Germline CDR1 is LGHDT and CDR2 is YNNKEL (reference sequence). The CDR3 has 11 residues. V gave up 5 bases and J gave up 2 bases, with 3 bases separating them. CDR3 amino acids: CASSSQETQYF. DNA of the CDR3: TGTGCCAGCAGCTCACAAGAGACCCAGTACTTC.

The chain employs TRBV7-2 and TRBJ2-1; the match to TRBD2 covers 11 bases. With V trimmed by 3 bases and J by 7 bases, 8 bases remained unmatched. The CDR3 sequence is 16 residues long. CDR1 and CDR2 (germline): SGHTA, FQGNSA. The CDR3 DNA reads TGTGCCAGCAGCTTGACCTTAGCGGGGGGGCGGAATGAGCAGTTCTTC. Encoded protein: CASSLTLAGGRNEQFF.

This clone was detected a few times. The genes are TRBV9 and TRBJ1-6; D unclear. Looked up from germline, CDR1 is SGDLS and CDR2 is YYNGEE. V was cut by 1 base and J by 0 bases, with 5 bases left in between. CDR3 length equals 15 residues. CDR3 nucleotide sequence: TGTGCCAGCAGCGTATCCGGCTCCTATAATTCACCCCTCCACTTT. Translated: CASSVSGSYNSPLHF.